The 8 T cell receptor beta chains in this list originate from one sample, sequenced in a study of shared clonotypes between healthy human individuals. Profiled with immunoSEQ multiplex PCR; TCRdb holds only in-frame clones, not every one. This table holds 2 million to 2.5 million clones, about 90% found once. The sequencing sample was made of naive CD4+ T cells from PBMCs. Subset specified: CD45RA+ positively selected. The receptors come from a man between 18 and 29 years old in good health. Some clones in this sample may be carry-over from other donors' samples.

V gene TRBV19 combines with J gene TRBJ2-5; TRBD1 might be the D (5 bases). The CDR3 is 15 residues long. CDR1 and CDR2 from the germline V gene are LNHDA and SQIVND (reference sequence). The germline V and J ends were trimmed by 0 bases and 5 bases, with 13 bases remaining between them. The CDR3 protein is CASSIDRAARETQYF. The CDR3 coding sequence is TGTGCCAGTAGTATAGACAGGGCAGCGCGCGAGACCCAGTACTTC.

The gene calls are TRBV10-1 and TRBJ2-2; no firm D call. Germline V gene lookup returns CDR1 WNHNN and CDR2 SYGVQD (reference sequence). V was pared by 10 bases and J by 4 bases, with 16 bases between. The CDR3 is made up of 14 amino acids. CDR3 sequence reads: CATSAPGGTGELFF. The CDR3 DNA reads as TGCGCCACCTCTGCGCCGGGCGGCACCGGGGAGCTGTTTTTT.

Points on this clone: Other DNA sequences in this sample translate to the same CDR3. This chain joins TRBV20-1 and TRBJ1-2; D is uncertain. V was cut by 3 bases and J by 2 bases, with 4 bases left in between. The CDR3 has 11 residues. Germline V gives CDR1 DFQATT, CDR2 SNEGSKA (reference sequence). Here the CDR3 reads CSASGNYGYTF. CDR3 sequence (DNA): TGCAGTGCTAGCGGAAACTATGGCTACACCTTC.

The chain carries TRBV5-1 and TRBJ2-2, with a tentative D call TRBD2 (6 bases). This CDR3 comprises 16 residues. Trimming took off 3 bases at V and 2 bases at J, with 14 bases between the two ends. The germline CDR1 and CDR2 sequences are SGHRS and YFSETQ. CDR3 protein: CASSSGTGLNTGELFF. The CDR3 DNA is TGCGCCAGCAGCTCCGGGACTGGACTCAACACCGGGGAGCTGTTTTTT. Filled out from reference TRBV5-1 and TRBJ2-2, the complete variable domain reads KAGVTQTPRYLIKTRGQQVTLSCSPISGHRSVSWYQQTPGQGLQFLFEYFSETQRNKGNFPGRFSGRQFSNSRSEMNVSTLELGDSALYLCASSSGTGLNTGELFFGEGSRLTVL.

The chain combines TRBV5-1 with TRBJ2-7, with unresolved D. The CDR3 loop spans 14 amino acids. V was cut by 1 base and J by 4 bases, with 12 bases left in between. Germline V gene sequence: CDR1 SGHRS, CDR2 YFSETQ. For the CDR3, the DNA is TGCGCCAGCAGCTTGAGTGCAATACTATACGAGCAGTACTTC. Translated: CASSLSAILYEQYF. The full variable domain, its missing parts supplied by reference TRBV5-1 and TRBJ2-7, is KAGVTQTPRYLIKTRGQQVTLSCSPISGHRSVSWYQQTPGQGLQFLFEYFSETQRNKGNFPGRFSGRQFSNSRSEMNVSTLELGDSALYLCASSLSAILYEQYFGPGTRLTVT.

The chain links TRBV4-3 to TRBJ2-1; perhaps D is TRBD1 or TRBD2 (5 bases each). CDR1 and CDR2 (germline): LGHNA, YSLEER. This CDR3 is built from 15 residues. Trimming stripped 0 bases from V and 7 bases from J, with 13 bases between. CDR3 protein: CASSQDAGKGNEQFF. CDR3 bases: TGCGCCAGCAGCCAAGATGCGGGTAAGGGGAATGAGCAGTTCTTC.

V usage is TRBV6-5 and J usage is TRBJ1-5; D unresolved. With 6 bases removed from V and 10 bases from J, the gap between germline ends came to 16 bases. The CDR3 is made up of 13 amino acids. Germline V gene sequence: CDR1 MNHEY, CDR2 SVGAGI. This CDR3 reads CASSPVDAGPQHF. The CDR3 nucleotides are TGTGCCAGCAGCCCCGTTGATGCAGGTCCCCAGCATTTT.

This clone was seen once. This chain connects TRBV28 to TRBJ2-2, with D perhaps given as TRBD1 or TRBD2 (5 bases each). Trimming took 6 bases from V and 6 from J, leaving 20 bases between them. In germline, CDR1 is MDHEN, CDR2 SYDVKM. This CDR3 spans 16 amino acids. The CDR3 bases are TGTGCCAGCAGCCCCTTTGGGGGAACGGTTTCCGGGGAGCTGTTTTTT. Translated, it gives CASSPFGGTVSGELFF.